This TCR beta chain was identified during a study of T cell responses to AZD1222 COVID-19 vaccine (TCRdb year 2021). Broadly, across the study: AZD1222 recipients with second doses at about 4 weeks or about 12 weeks were pooled, because spike-specific TCR depth and breadth did not differ between schedules. A total of just over 230 trial participants underwent TCR sequencing, of whom more than 200 had received two doses of AZD1222 and some 25 had received two doses of the MenACWY control vaccine. Trial participants were enrolled by age into 18-55, 56-69 and 70-plus year subgroups, with 148, 28 and 57 TCR-sequenced participants respectively.

The CDR3 regions of human TCRbeta chains were analyzed by immunosequencing. In the source study's methods: Repertoire TCRs were checked for matches against a reference library of SARS-CoV-2-specific TCRs that had been generated using the MIRA antigen-specificity platform. Breadth was defined as the fraction of unique TCRs that were SARS-CoV-2-associated, and depth was defined as the fraction of total T cells that were SARS-CoV-2-associated. Using the MIRA data, every spike-specific TCR was mapped to the spike region that the TCR reacted to and assigned to either a CD4 or a CD8 class. Log10-transformed breadth and depth values were compared by one-way ANOVA with Sidak's multiple comparisons tests. The source is immuneACCESS, and TCRdb retained only in-frame sequences with V and J called. Part of the clones is not carried over; for the studies checked, unresolved V genes explain less than half of this, and the remainder is unexplained. That table is the source of V, J and clone size, and D and trimming were worked out from the DNA. The sample table holds more than 120,000 clones, of which around 93% were seen once. The top ten hold approximately 5% of the sample.

What the work shows at the level of the full study, not this receptor alone: Because no samples from the day 14 peak response were available, repertoires could be characterized only after the peak T cell response. Reportedly, close to half of the unique spike-specific TCRs recognized epitopes lying outside the regions that are mutated in the B.1.351 and B.1.1.7 variants. The 56-69-year group was small, and its depth increase did not reach significance, likely because of low power. Only six or seven AZD1222 recipients were SARS-CoV-2 seropositive at baseline, limiting conclusions about previously exposed vaccinees. A significant rise in spike-specific TCR breadth and depth was observed after two AZD1222 doses relative to day 0 and relative to MenACWY recipients. Vaccine-associated CD4 TCRs spanned the whole spike protein, with dominant responses in regions 160-218 and 743-854. Most participants were white British and females outnumbered males, and the authors suggested that clonal diversity may have been underestimated.

The cysteine opens and the phenylalanine closes a CDR3 of 16 amino acids. Kept here is only the CDR3 DNA, which spans 48 bases and is read in frame from base 1. V trim: 5 bases; J trim: 2 bases; unmatched bases: 9. From the germline V gene, CDR1 is SNHLY and CDR2 is FYNNEI. The sample's time point, from its label and the paper: baseline before first vaccination. Vaccinee samples came from UK trials COV001 and COV002, including a single-blind randomized controlled phase 2/3 trial of AZD1222 (ChAdOx1 nCoV-19) in healthy adults. For TCRbeta chain sequencing, PBMC samples from trial participants were taken at day 0 and at day 28 after the second dose. This clone was seen once. The antigen it recognizes is unknown. Per-base qualities were not stored, and no clone one base away is much larger.

Recombination joined TRBV2 with TRBJ2-1; 7 of the junction bases match TRBD1. This clonotype was sampled from an adult in good health. The sample here was peripheral blood, taken on day 0 of AZD1222 vaccination. The CDR3 is CASSWRQGQAYNEQFF. The sequence in DNA is TGTGCCAGCAGTTGGAGACAGGGCCAGGCCTACAATGAGCAGTTCTTC.